Sequencing of this TCR beta chain was carried out in a study of cytomegalovirus exposure and HLA in healthy donors. PCR involved 60 Vbeta and 13 Jbeta primers. Here immunoSEQ multiplex PCR was the method, and the copy in TCRdb shows in-frame clones only, minus some. The sample holds more than 150,000 clones; 75% to 90% are singletons and the top ten take roughly 1.5%. Germline-derived CDR1 and CDR2 are SGHRS and YFSETQ. V dropped 4 bases and J dropped 1; count of bases not matched to a gene: 10. The CDR3 length is 16 residues. Sequenced material: PBMCs. This clonotype was obtained from a woman aged 18-29 years in good health and CMV-seronegative. The chain combines TRBV5-1 with TRBJ1-1, with 7 positions matching TRBD1. This chain's CDR3 is CASSPVRGRGNTEAFF. CDR3 bases: TGCGCCAGCAGCCCGGTGAGGGGGCGAGGGAACACTGAAGCTTTCTTT.